This entry lists 21 T cell receptor beta chains sequenced from one sample in a study of human T cells and chemical hapten exposure. The time point: patch test 1, 2 weeks after DPC sensitization. Treatment defined: therapeutic diphenylcyclopropenone sensitization with weekly scalp DPC. TCRdb re-called the RACE reads through MiXCR, storing one row per CDR3 protein. The sample holds some 340,000 distinct CDR3 sequences, approximately 6.3% seen once. The specimen was whole blood, collected in connection with sensitization to the hapten diphenylcyclopropenone (DPC). Receptors were obtained from a woman aged 18 to 35 with alopecia areata. Some clones in this sample may be carry-over from other donors' samples.

With regard to this clonotype: A much larger clone differs by one base, so this may be a read error. The CDR3 ends on some other residue instead of the conserved phenylalanine or tryptophan, so this is likely a read error. This chain uses TRBV6-5 with TRBJ2-7, with D maybe TRBD2 (6 bases). CDR1 is MNHEY, CDR2 SVGAGI, per germline. CDR3 length: 13 amino acids. Trimming left V 7 bases short and J 5 bases short, with 15 bases between. CDR3 amino acids: CASTEAGRDEQYL. The CDR3 DNA follows: TGTGCCAGCACCGAGGCGGGGCGCGACGAGCAGTACCTC.

This clonotype has more than one count but fewer than ten. The V call is TRBV24-1, the J call TRBJ1-5; D may be TRBD1 (5 bases). The CDR3 is 17 residues long. Trimming cost V 7 bases and J 2 bases, with 20 bases left between them. From germline, CDR1 is KGHDR and CDR2 SFDVKD. CDR3 sequence (DNA): TGTGCCACCAGAAACCCACCGGCGCAGGGAGGCAATCAGCCCCAGCATTTT. Protein: CATRNPPAQGGNQPQHF.

This clonotype was recorded many times. This chain uses TRBV5-1 with TRBJ2-7; TRBD1 or TRBD2 may be the D gene (5 bases each). Per the germline V gene, CDR1 is SGHRS and CDR2 is YFSETQ. The V gene lost 2 bases and the J gene lost 4 bases, with 16 bases spanning the gap. The CDR3 runs 15 residues. The CDR3 loop reads CASSLMAGRGYEQYF. The CDR3, as DNA: TGCGCCAGCAGCTTAATGGCAGGGAGAGGGTACGAGCAGTACTTC.

This clonotype has only a few counts. J is TRBJ2-1 and V is TRBV20-1, with 12 positions matching TRBD2. This CDR3 is built from 15 residues. CDR1 DFQATT and CDR2 SNEGSKA come from the germline V gene (reference sequence). The junction had 10 bases not matched to a gene; V was cut back by 3 bases and J by 10 bases. The CDR3 here is CSARDPSGGAEEQFF. The CDR3 nucleotides read TGCAGTGCTAGGGACCCTAGCGGGGGGGCCGAAGAGCAGTTCTTC.

V is TRBV5-5 and J is TRBJ1-2; a possible D gene is TRBD1 (6 bases). CDR1 and CDR2 (germline): SGHKS, YYEKEE (reference sequence). CDR3 length equals 13 residues. The V gene lost 4 bases and the J gene lost 5 bases, with 12 bases spanning the gap. The CDR3 spells CASSQGSLYGYTF. Here the CDR3 DNA reads TGTGCCAGCAGCCAGGGGTCTTTATATGGCTACACCTTC. The variable domain in full, with the rest retrieved from reference TRBV5-5 and TRBJ1-2, is DAGVTQSPTHLIKTRGQQVTLRCSPISGHKSVSWYQQVLGQGPQFIFQYYEKEERGRGNFPDRFSARQFPNYSSELNVNALLLGDSALYLCASSQGSLYGYTFGSGTRLTVV.

This clonotype was detected only a few times. The chain joins TRBV4-1 to TRBJ2-7; D is tentatively TRBD1 or TRBD2 (5 bases each). CDR1 and CDR2 (germline): MGHRA, YSYEKL. The germline V and J ends were trimmed by 4 bases and 2 bases, with 12 bases remaining between them. The CDR3 length is 14 residues. CDR3 DNA: TGCGCCAGCAGCCTCTCCGGGGCCCCCTACGAGCAGTACTTC. Translated, it gives CASSLSGAPYEQYF.

The sample holds a few counts of this clonotype. The chain couples TRBV9 to TRBJ1-1; D might be TRBD1 (6 bases). The V end lost 7 bases, the J end lost 5 bases, and 12 bases lay between the germline ends. The CDR3 extends over 12 amino acids. Germline V gene lookup returns CDR1 SGDLS and CDR2 YYNGEE. CDR3 DNA: TGTGCCAGCTCACAGGGAGAGACTGAAGCTTTCTTT. Its protein is CASSQGETEAFF.

This clonotype was observed many times. The rearrangement joins TRBV5-5 to TRBJ2-7; TRBD2 matches 9 bases. Germline CDR1 SGHKS, CDR2 YYEKEE (reference sequence). The CDR3 extends over 16 amino acids. Unmatched junction bases numbered 12, after V lost 4 bases and J lost 4 bases. The CDR3 loop is CASSEDTGTSLYEQYF. The CDR3 coding sequence is TGTGCCAGCAGCGAAGATACCGGGACTAGCCTGTACGAGCAGTACTTC.

This clonotype has more than one count but fewer than ten. This chain joins TRBV7-9 and TRBJ1-1, with 7 nucleotides matching TRBD1. Germline V lookup: CDR1 SEHNR, CDR2 FQNEAQ (reference sequence). The V segment lost 5 bases and the J segment 5 bases; nucleotides outside the gene matches: 14. This CDR3 has 16 residues. The CDR3 reads CASSPRGNREVTEAFF. The CDR3 region has the DNA TGTGCCAGCAGCCCCAGGGGGAACAGGGAGGTAACTGAAGCTTTCTTT.

This clonotype was seen ten or more times. This rearrangement joins TRBV5-1 to TRBJ1-1; tentative D call: TRBD1 (6 bases). The CDR3 is 17 residues long. V was pared by 0 bases and J by 2 bases, with 17 bases between. Germline CDR1 SGHRS, CDR2 YFSETQ. CDR3 protein: CASSLAIQGGINTEAFF. In DNA form, the CDR3 reads TGCGCCAGCAGCTTGGCCATACAGGGAGGGATAAACACTGAAGCTTTCTTT.

This clonotype was counted only a few times. The chain employs TRBV4-1 and TRBJ2-1; TRBD2 is a possible D gene (6 bases). The CDR3 contains 16 residues. The ends were cut back, 1 base at V and 5 bases at J, with 15 bases in the middle. Germline-derived CDR1 and CDR2 are MGHRA and YSYEKL. The CDR3 DNA follows: TGCGCCAGCAGCCAAGTTAGGGGACTGGCGGACAATGAGCAGTTCTTC. Translating it yields CASSQVRGLADNEQFF.

This clonotype showed up just a few times. The chain combines TRBV4-2 with TRBJ2-3; D call uncertain. This CDR3 has 14 residues. V lost 0 bases and J 4 bases, leaving 8 bases between the germline ends. Germline V gives CDR1 LGHNA, CDR2 YNFKEQ. CDR3 loop: CASSQDIGSDTQYF. In DNA, the CDR3 is TGTGCCAGCAGCCAAGATATAGGGTCAGATACGCAGTATTTT.

This chain connects TRBV18 to TRBJ2-2; TRBD1 agrees at 7 bases. The CDR3 runs 15 residues. Germline V lookup: CDR1 KGHSH, CDR2 LQKENI. J lost 0 bases, V lost 5 bases, and 3 bases had no gene match. The CDR3 region has the DNA TGTGCCAGCTCAGCAGGGGGTTCGAACACCGGGGAGCTGTTTTTT. Translating gives CASSAGGSNTGELFF. The complete variable domain, with remaining parts taken from reference TRBV18 and TRBJ2-2, reads NAGVMQNPRHLVRRRGQEARLRCSPMKGHSHVYWYRQLPEEGLKFMVYLQKENIIDESGMPKERFSAEFPKEGPSILRIQQVVRGDSAAYFCASSAGGSNTGELFFGEGSRLTVL.

This clonotype has a count of ten or more. The chain links TRBV4-2 to TRBJ2-1, with a possible D match to TRBD1 (6 bases). This CDR3 has 15 residues. Germline V CDR1 and CDR2: LGHNA, YNFKEQ. The V end lost 4 bases, the J end lost 4 bases, and 14 bases lay between the germline ends. DNA for the CDR3: TGTGCCAGCAGCCCGGGACACGAGAGTTACAATGAGCAGTTCTTC. It specifies CASSPGHESYNEQFF.

This clonotype was seen repeatedly, ten times or more. V usage is TRBV29-1 and J usage is TRBJ1-3; D gene unclear. The germline CDR1 and CDR2 sequences are SQVTM and ANQGSEA. The CDR3 is 13 residues long. Trimming pared 7 bases from V and 4 bases from J, leaving 14 bases between. The CDR3: CSGEVGGGNTIYF. As DNA, the CDR3 is TGCAGCGGTGAGGTTGGTGGAGGAAACACCATATATTTT.

This clonotype was seen only a few times. The J gene is TRBJ2-1, the V gene TRBV4-3; D possibly corresponds to TRBD1 (6 bases). V was trimmed by 0 bases and J by 14 bases, leaving 17 bases between them. CDR3 length: 14 amino acids. The V gene's germline CDR1 is LGHNA and CDR2 YSLEER. Written as DNA, the CDR3 is TGCGCCAGCAGCCAAGATCAAGGGGGTCTCAACGAGTTCTTC. Translated, it gives CASSQDQGGLNEFF.

This clonotype was recorded a few times. The V and J genes are TRBV6-6 and TRBJ1-2; TRBD1 agrees at 7 bases. This CDR3 contains 13 residues. Losses at the gene ends were 5 bases for V and 6 bases for J; bases not matched to a gene: 6. The germline V gene has CDR1 MNHNY and CDR2 SVGAGI (reference sequence). The CDR3 spells CASSGQGEDGYTF. CDR3 sequence (DNA): TGTGCCAGCAGTGGGCAGGGGGAGGATGGCTACACCTTC.

This clonotype was counted between two and nine times. J is TRBJ1-4 and V is TRBV13; D perhaps matches TRBD1 (6 bases). Trimming shortened V by 1 base and J by 3 bases, and 15 bases separated the two germline ends. This CDR3 comprises 17 residues. CDR1 is PRHDT, CDR2 FYEKMQ, per germline (reference sequence). Here the CDR3 reads CASSLASGAGANEKLFF. The CDR3 DNA sequence: TGTGCCAGCAGCTTAGCATCGGGGGCCGGAGCTAATGAAAAACTGTTTTTT.

This clonotype occurred a few times. This chain connects TRBV5-6 to TRBJ2-1, with 12 positions matching TRBD2. The germline V gene has CDR1 SGHDT and CDR2 YYEEEE. This CDR3 is 16 amino acids long. Trimming took 3 bases from V and 2 from J; bases not matched to a gene: 3. CDR3 residues: CASSSLAGGTYNEQFF. For the CDR3, the DNA is TGTGCCAGCAGCTCACTAGCGGGGGGTACCTACAATGAGCAGTTCTTC.

V usage is TRBV4-2 and J usage is TRBJ1-3; D gene ambiguous. CDR1 and CDR2 (germline): LGHNA, YNFKEQ. Trimming removed 0 bases from V and 2 bases from J, with 23 bases in between. The CDR3 runs to 20 residues. CDR3 protein: CASSQDYFWYDGTAGNTIYF. CDR3 nucleotides: TGTGCCAGCAGCCAAGATTATTTTTGGTATGATGGTACGGCTGGAAACACCATATATTTT.

This clonotype has at least ten counts. V and J are TRBV5-5 and TRBJ2-5, with D possibly being TRBD1 (5 bases). V was shortened by 1 base and J by 1 base, with 8 bases between the two germline ends. Germline V gene lookup returns CDR1 SGHKS and CDR2 YYEKEE (reference sequence). CDR3 size: 14 residues. CDR3 amino acids: CASSLIDSQETQYF. As DNA, the CDR3 is TGTGCCAGCAGCTTGATCGACAGCCAAGAGACCCAGTACTTC.